The next 13 T cell receptor beta chains were all read from a single sample in a study of blood T cell repertoires in COVID-19. The method was immunoSEQ multiplex PCR; TCRdb's version includes in-frame clones alone and lacks a portion of them. The profile shows roughly 220,000 clones, under 90% of them singletons. The sample was peripheral blood. The receptors here all came from a man aged 25-45 years with active or convalescent COVID-19.

The rearrangement joins TRBV4-3 to TRBJ2-4; 10 nucleotides match TRBD2. Per the germline V gene, CDR1 is LGHNA and CDR2 is YSLEER. The CDR3 totals 15 residues. After removal of 6 bases from V and 6 bases from J, the junction contained 8 bases not matched to a gene. DNA for the CDR3: TGCGCCAGCAGGGCCGGGACTAGCGAGGGAAACATTCAGTACTTC. It specifies CASRAGTSEGNIQYF.

This clone was found once. The chain employs TRBV30 and TRBJ2-7, with TRBD1 matching 7 bases. Germline CDR1 and CDR2: GTSNPN and SVGIG (reference sequence). V dropped 1 base and J dropped 6; count of bases not matched to a gene: 6. This CDR3 is 13 amino acids long. The CDR3 DNA reads as TGTGCCTGGAGTGGACAGGGTCTCGGCGAGCAGTACTTC. Encoded protein: CAWSGQGLGEQYF.

V gene TRBV28 combines with J gene TRBJ1-1; TRBD1 matches 9 bases. Trimming at V came to 5 bases and at J to 9 bases, leaving 13 bases not matched to a gene. The CDR3 has 15 residues. Germline CDR1 reads MDHEN; CDR2 reads SYDVKM. CDR3 bases: TGTGCCAGCAGTACGCCTACAGGGGGCTCGACAAAAGCTTTCTTT. Its translation: CASSTPTGGSTKAFF.

The J gene is TRBJ1-5, the V gene TRBV5-6; D unresolved. Germline V lookup: CDR1 SGHDT, CDR2 YYEEEE. The CDR3 is made up of 13 amino acids. The V end was cut by 4 bases, the J end by 0 bases, with 5 bases between. The CDR3 region has the DNA TGTGCCAGCAGCCTGTATAGCAATCAGCCCCAGCATTTT. Its protein is CASSLYSNQPQHF.

This clone was observed a few times. Other DNA sequences within the sample encode an identical CDR3. The genes are TRBV7-2 and TRBJ2-1, with 8 nucleotides matching TRBD2. The CDR3 has 15 amino acids. The V and J ends lost 1 base and 4 bases, in that order; junction bases with no gene match: 3. Germline CDR1 and CDR2: SGHTA and FQGNSA. CDR3 region: CASSLGGGLYNEQFF. The CDR3 nucleotides are TGTGCCAGCAGCTTAGGCGGGGGGCTTTACAATGAGCAGTTCTTC.

The chain is built from TRBV25-1 and TRBJ1-4; 9 nucleotides agree with TRBD1. Unmatched junction bases numbered 4, after V lost 4 bases and J lost 1 base. The CDR3 is made up of 16 amino acids. Germline-derived CDR1 and CDR2 are MGHDK and SYGVNS. Here the CDR3 reads CASSAPGQGTNEKLFF. In DNA form, the CDR3 reads TGTGCCAGCAGTGCCCCGGGACAGGGAACTAATGAAAAACTGTTTTTT.

The V gene is TRBV7-2, the J gene TRBJ2-5; 7 nucleotides align to TRBD2. The germline CDR1 and CDR2 sequences are SGHTA and FQGNSA. CDR3 length: 16 residues. Trimming at V came to 5 bases and at J to 5 bases, leaving 14 bases not matched to a gene. The DNA of the CDR3 is TGTGCCAGCAGCCAAAGAGCGGGACTCCGGTACGAGACCCAGTACTTC. Its protein product is CASSQRAGLRYETQYF.

V gene TRBV5-5 combines with J gene TRBJ1-2; possible D gene TRBD1, 6 bases. The CDR3 runs 16 residues. CDR1 and CDR2 (germline): SGHKS, YYEKEE (reference sequence). Deletions cut 0 bases from V and 2 bases from J, with 14 bases between. The CDR3 loop is CASSLGPPTGNYGYTF. The CDR3 bases are TGTGCCAGCAGCTTGGGGCCCCCGACAGGAAACTATGGCTACACCTTC.

The chain combines TRBV11-1 with TRBJ2-3; TRBD2 matches at 8 bases. The germline V gene has CDR1 SGHAT and CDR2 FQDESV (reference sequence). Losses at the gene ends were 1 base for V and 0 bases for J; bases not matched to a gene: 3. The CDR3 loop spans 16 amino acids. The CDR3 DNA follows: TGTGCCAGCAGCTTAGAGAGCGGGAGTAGCACAGATACGCAGTATTTT. Translation gives CASSLESGSSTDTQYF.

The V call is TRBV6-2 or TRBV6-3, the J call TRBJ2-7; 7 bases map to TRBD1. Germline CDR1 and CDR2: MNHEY and SVGEGT. Germline trimming cut 5 bases from V and 4 bases from J; bases unmatched to any gene: 11. The CDR3 totals 15 residues. The CDR3 coding sequence is TGTGCCAGCAGTGACCGACAGGGAGTAATGTACGAGCAGTACTTC. This gives the protein CASSDRQGVMYEQYF.

This clone is a singleton in its sample. The chain joins TRBV5-1 to TRBJ2-2; D possibly corresponds to TRBD2 (5 bases). Deletions cut 1 base from V and 3 bases from J, with 10 bases between. This CDR3 comprises 15 residues. Germline CDR1 is SGHRS and CDR2 is YFSETQ. DNA for the CDR3: TGCGCCAGCAGCTTGTATCCGGGATACACCGGGGAGCTGTTTTTT. Protein sequence: CASSLYPGYTGELFF.

V gene TRBV5-1 combines with J gene TRBJ2-1; 8 bases align to TRBD1. V lost 2 bases to trimming and J lost 9 bases; unmatched junction nucleotides: 4. CDR1 is SGHRS and CDR2 is YFSETQ in the germline V gene. The CDR3 extends over 13 amino acids. CDR3 nucleotides: TGCGCCAGCAGCTTATCAGGGGGCGTTGAGCAGTTCTTC. This translates into CASSLSGGVEQFF.

The rearrangement uses TRBV4-3 and TRBJ2-7; 7 bases map to TRBD1. V dropped 0 bases and J dropped 3; count of bases not matched to a gene: 5. Germline lookup yields CDR1 LGHNA and CDR2 YSLEER. The CDR3 has 15 residues. DNA for the CDR3: TGCGCCAGCAGCCAAGATCTGTGGGACAGCTACGAGCAGTACTTC. It codes for CASSQDLWDSYEQYF.